This passage covers 17 T cell receptor beta chains from one sample sequenced in a study of T cells in Graves' hyperthyroidism and ophthalmopathy. Amplified TCR beta CDR3 regions came from RNA transcripts. A first-round RT-PCR of the TCR CDR3 used the HTBI primer set. One entry per CDR3 protein, called by TCRdb with MiXCR from the multiplex PCR reads. Here the sample spans hundreds of thousands of distinct CDR3 sequences, around 14% being singletons. Sequenced input: blood. The origin of the receptors is a woman younger than 45 with Graves' hyperthyroidism.

This clonotype was found many times. The V gene is TRBV27, the J gene TRBJ1-5; D gene unclear. V lost 2 bases, J lost 4 bases, and 6 bases lay in between. CDR1 and CDR2 (germline): MNHEY, SMNVEV (reference sequence). The CDR3 has 13 residues. CDR3 DNA sequence: TGTGCCAGCAGTTTAGTCGGGAATCAGCCCCAGCATTTT. The encoded protein is CASSLVGNQPQHF.

Regarding this clonotype: A much larger clone is a single base away; this may be a read error. DNA of the CDR3: TGTGCCAGCCGGGACAGGGGGCTTCTTGGTGAAAAACTGTTTTTT. Amino acid sequence: CASRDRGLLGEKLFF. The genes are TRBV2 and TRBJ1-4, with 12 bases that match TRBD1. With 8 bases clipped from V and 7 bases from J, the junction kept 8 bases outside the gene matches. Germline V lookup: CDR1 SNHLY, CDR2 FYNNEI. The CDR3 is 15 residues long.

This clonotype was seen a few times. The J gene is TRBJ1-1, the V gene TRBV28; TRBD1 agrees at 7 bases. V shed 5 bases and J 5 bases; nucleotides not matched to a gene: 11. The CDR3 covers 15 residues. The V gene's germline CDR1 is MDHEN and CDR2 SYDVKM. Written as DNA, the CDR3 is TGTGCCAGCAGTCGAGGGGGCAGGGGCGGAACTGAAGCTTTCTTT. Translation: CASSRGGRGGTEAFF.

This clonotype was detected ten times or more. The chain employs TRBV11-2 and TRBJ2-1; a weak D match, TRBD2 (6 bases). The V end lost 4 bases, the J end lost 4 bases, and 17 bases lay between the germline ends. Germline assignment: CDR1 SGHAT and CDR2 FQNNGV. The CDR3 is 16 amino acids. CDR3 in DNA: TGTGCCAGCAGCTCAGTAGCGGACGGGGCTTACAATGAGCAGTTCTTC. It translates to CASSSVADGAYNEQFF.

This clonotype was seen more than once but under ten times. The rearrangement uses TRBV28 and TRBJ2-2; D may be TRBD2 (5 bases). V was shortened by 6 bases and J by 3 bases, with 11 bases between the two germline ends. CDR1 and CDR2 from the germline V gene are MDHEN and SYDVKM. This CDR3 spans 14 amino acids. The CDR3 region has the DNA TGTGCCAGCAGAACTAGGACGGACACCGGGGAGCTGTTTTTT. This codes for CASRTRTDTGELFF.

This clonotype has ten or more counts. This chain links TRBV4-1 with TRBJ2-7; possibly TRBD1 for D (6 bases). The germline V and J ends were trimmed by 1 base and 2 bases, with 6 bases remaining between them. Germline V gives CDR1 MGHRA, CDR2 YSYEKL. The CDR3 totals 13 residues. Here the CDR3 reads CASSQGQAYEQYF. The CDR3 region has the DNA TGCGCCAGCAGCCAAGGACAGGCCTACGAGCAGTACTTC.

The table lists this clonotype with many counts. The chain combines TRBV28 with TRBJ1-4; D is uncertain. The CDR3 covers 14 residues. The V gene lost 4 bases and the J gene lost 5 bases, with 11 bases spanning the gap. Germline CDR1 is MDHEN and CDR2 is SYDVKM. The CDR3 sequence: CASSSPVLNEKLFF. The CDR3 region has the DNA TGTGCCAGCAGTTCGCCGGTCCTCAATGAAAAACTGTTTTTT.

This clonotype was seen ten or more times. This chain joins TRBV10-1 and TRBJ2-7; 9 bases agree with TRBD2. Germline CDR1 is WNHNN and CDR2 is SYGVQD (reference sequence). The CDR3 has 15 residues. Losses at the gene ends were 6 bases for V and 6 bases for J; bases not matched to a gene: 12. CDR3 sequence reads: CASSSLAGPWGEQYF. The DNA for the CDR3 is TGCGCCAGCAGCTCGCTAGCGGGGCCGTGGGGCGAGCAGTACTTC.

This clonotype was picked up many times. This rearrangement joins TRBV20-1 to TRBJ1-5; D is ambiguous. Germline-derived CDR1 and CDR2 are DFQATT and SNEGSKA (reference sequence). The CDR3 totals 12 residues. The germline V and J ends were trimmed by 4 bases and 2 bases, with 6 bases remaining between them. The CDR3 bases are TGCAGTGCTAACAGAGGCAATCAGCCCCAGCATTTT. Protein product: CSANRGNQPQHF.

With regard to this clonotype: A read error is possible here, since a much larger clone lies one base away. The CDR3 is CAGSLARGAGGGYEQYF. DNA of the CDR3: TGCGCCGGCAGCTTGGCGCGGGGGGCAGGGGGCGGCTACGAGCAGTACTTC. The chain joins TRBV5-1 to TRBJ2-7; D tentatively fits TRBD1 or TRBD2 (8 bases each). Germline CDR1 and CDR2: SGHRS and YFSETQ. The CDR3 consists of 17 residues.

The sample holds many counts of this clonotype. The chain carries TRBV20-1 and TRBJ2-7; 8 nucleotides line up with TRBD2. J was trimmed by 4 bases and V by 3 bases; bases with no gene match: 11. The CDR3 length is 15 residues. From germline, CDR1 is DFQATT and CDR2 SNEGSKA (reference sequence). Here the CDR3 reads CSASGTAGVRYEQYF. In nucleotides, the CDR3 is TGCAGTGCTAGTGGAACAGCGGGGGTACGTTACGAGCAGTACTTC.

This clonotype has ten or more counts. The chain has TRBV10-3 and TRBJ1-2; unclear D gene. Germline lookup yields CDR1 ENHRY and CDR2 SYGVKD. This CDR3 is built from 12 residues. V was cut by 0 bases and J by 8 bases, with 7 bases left in between. The CDR3 loop is CAISESFVGYTF. CDR3 DNA: TGTGCCATCAGTGAGTCGTTTGTCGGCTACACCTTC.

This clonotype was recorded a few times. The chain is built from TRBV28 and TRBJ1-1, with a weak D call TRBD1 (5 bases). V lost 4 bases and J 4 bases, leaving 13 bases between the germline ends. The CDR3 spans 14 residues. Germline-derived CDR1 and CDR2 are MDHEN and SYDVKM. In DNA, the CDR3 is TGTGCCAGCAGTTCCTCCCGGGGGAGCACTGAAGCTTTCTTT. This encodes CASSSSRGSTEAFF.

In its sample, this clonotype was seen many times. The rearrangement uses TRBV20-1 and TRBJ2-5, with 7 bases lining up with TRBD1. CDR3 length equals 14 residues. CDR1 is DFQATT, CDR2 SNEGSKA, per germline (reference sequence). V trimming: 8 bases; J trimming: 2 bases; junction bases outside the gene matches: 11. CDR3 sequence: CSSQTGFVQETQYF. Written as DNA, the CDR3 is TGCAGTTCCCAGACAGGGTTCGTTCAAGAGACCCAGTACTTC.

V is TRBV7-9 and J is TRBJ2-6, with D uncertain. V was pared by 4 bases and J by 1 base, with 11 bases between. CDR3 length: 16 residues. Per the germline V gene, CDR1 is SEHNR and CDR2 is FQNEAQ (reference sequence). CDR3 residues: CASSSAISSGANVLTF. The DNA for the CDR3 is TGTGCCAGCAGCTCGGCCATATCTTCTGGGGCCAACGTCCTGACTTTC.

Many counts were recorded for this clonotype. V gene TRBV2 combines with J gene TRBJ2-3; the match to TRBD1 covers 9 bases. The CDR3 has 18 amino acids. The V and J ends lost 8 bases and 2 bases, in that order; junction bases with no gene match: 17. Looked up from germline, CDR1 is SNHLY and CDR2 is FYNNEI. In DNA form, the CDR3 reads TGTGCCAGCGGGGTCCCGGGACAGGGTTCAGTCTTCACAGATACGCAGTATTTT. Translated: CASGVPGQGSVFTDTQYF.

This rearrangement joins TRBV24-1 to TRBJ2-1, with no clear D. CDR1 and CDR2 (germline): KGHDR, SFDVKD. The CDR3 is made up of 14 amino acids. V was cut by 4 bases and J by 10 bases, with 16 bases left in between. This CDR3 is CATSDPRAAWEQFF. CDR3 nucleotide sequence: TGTGCCACCAGTGACCCACGGGCGGCTTGGGAGCAGTTCTTC.